Below are 13 T cell receptor beta chains sequenced from a single sample in a study of shared clonotypes between healthy human individuals. Clones were sequenced by immunoSEQ multiplex PCR, and TCRdb holds only the in-frame ones, with some missing. The table lists about 680,000 clones, 92% of them singletons. In the naive CD8 group, cells lacked CD45RO and were positively selected for CCR7, so terminally differentiated effector memory CD45RA+ cells were left out. Sequenced: naive CD8+ T cells sorted from blood. The receptor source for this set is a man aged 30 to 39 in good health.

The chain has TRBV6-1 and TRBJ2-2, with D possibly matching TRBD1 (6 bases). Germline V CDR1 and CDR2: MNHNS, SASEGT. The CDR3 loop spans 15 amino acids. V was pared by 1 base and J by 6 bases, with 12 bases between. Written as DNA, the CDR3 is TGTGCCAGCAGTGAAGAGCGCAGGGGAGCCGGGGAGCTGTTTTTT. It yields the protein CASSEERRGAGELFF.

The J gene is TRBJ2-2, the V gene TRBV19; possibly TRBD2 for D (6 bases). CDR1 and CDR2 from the germline V gene are LNHDA and SQIVND (reference sequence). The CDR3 has 17 residues. Deletions cut 6 bases from V and 4 bases from J, with 21 bases between. The CDR3 reads CASRVTSPSTFTGELFF. The CDR3, as DNA: TGTGCCAGTAGGGTGACTAGTCCGTCGACCTTCACCGGGGAGCTGTTTTTT.

This chain connects TRBV28 to TRBJ2-7, with 9 positions matching TRBD1. Per germline, CDR1 MDHEN and CDR2 SYDVKM. This CDR3 contains 17 residues. Germline trimming cut 5 bases from V and 0 bases from J; bases unmatched to any gene: 11. CDR3 sequence (DNA): TGTGCCAGCAGTCCGAGCCCGGGACAGGGTTTCTCCTACGAGCAGTACTTC. It specifies CASSPSPGQGFSYEQYF.

V is TRBV27 and J is TRBJ2-1; TRBD2 matches at 8 bases. Germline CDR1 reads MNHEY; CDR2 reads SMNVEV (reference sequence). Trimming at V came to 8 bases and at J to 4 bases, leaving 7 bases not matched to a gene. The CDR3 runs to 14 residues. This CDR3 is CASAGGRSYNEQFF. For the CDR3, the DNA is TGTGCCAGCGCTGGCGGGAGGTCTTACAATGAGCAGTTCTTC.

The chain recombines TRBV11-2 with TRBJ2-3; 14 nucleotides agree with TRBD2. Germline CDR1 is SGHAT and CDR2 is FQNNGV. The V gene end was trimmed by 7 bases and the J gene end by 4 bases; junction bases not matched to a gene: 16. CDR3 length: 19 amino acids. The CDR3 reads CASTGIPGLAGEVADTQYF. The CDR3 DNA is TGTGCCAGCACCGGGATCCCGGGACTAGCGGGAGAGGTGGCAGATACGCAGTATTTT.

This chain connects TRBV27 to TRBJ2-5; no firm D call. The ends were cut back, 5 bases at V and 3 bases at J, with 7 bases in the middle. Germline V gives CDR1 MNHEY, CDR2 SMNVEV (reference sequence). CDR3 length: 12 amino acids. The CDR3 DNA sequence: TGTGCCAGCAGTCGGCCTAAAGAGACCCAGTACTTC. It yields the protein CASSRPKETQYF.

The rearrangement links TRBV5-4 to TRBJ2-1; the D gene is possibly TRBD1 (6 bases). The CDR3 runs 16 residues. V lost 2 bases and J lost 5, with 17 bases in between. The germline V gene has CDR1 SGHNT and CDR2 YYREEE (reference sequence). The CDR3 spells CASSFPNRAWNNEQFF. The CDR3 nucleotides read TGTGCCAGCAGCTTTCCCAACAGGGCTTGGAACAATGAGCAGTTCTTC.

Regarding this clone: The sample holds other DNA sequences that translate to the same CDR3. V gene TRBV27 combines with J gene TRBJ2-1; D possibly corresponds to TRBD1 (5 bases). In germline, CDR1 is MNHEY, CDR2 SMNVEV (reference sequence). The ends were cut back, 0 bases at V and 7 bases at J, with 7 bases in the middle. The CDR3 has 13 residues. The CDR3 reads CASSLSRQNEQFF. The CDR3 DNA follows: TGTGCCAGCAGTTTATCCCGACAGAATGAGCAGTTCTTC.

V usage is TRBV7-9 and J usage is TRBJ2-7, with 10 bases aligning to TRBD1. Germline-derived CDR1 and CDR2 are SEHNR and FQNEAQ (reference sequence). The CDR3 totals 16 residues. Unmatched junction bases numbered 10, after V lost 5 bases and J lost 3 bases. The CDR3: CASSAPGTGADYEQYF. The CDR3 DNA follows: TGTGCCAGCAGCGCTCCCGGGACAGGGGCCGACTACGAGCAGTACTTC.

The chain couples TRBV7-9 to TRBJ2-2; TRBD1 agrees at 10 bases. This CDR3 has 17 amino acids. Germline V gives CDR1 SEHNR, CDR2 FQNEAQ (reference sequence). Trimming cost V 4 bases and J 10 bases; bases outside gene matches: 15. The CDR3 here is CASSSSRDRGWTEELFF. CDR3 nucleotide sequence: TGTGCCAGCAGCTCATCTCGGGACAGGGGTTGGACTGAGGAGCTGTTTTTT.

This clone has just one count. Other DNA sequences of this sample code for an identical CDR3. This chain joins TRBV27 and TRBJ2-1; no clear D gene. The CDR3 is 16 residues long. Trimming removed 3 bases at V and 0 bases at J, with 12 bases between. Germline CDR1 is MNHEY and CDR2 is SMNVEV (reference sequence). CDR3 bases: TGTGCCAGCAGTTTTTCCTCCGGAAGCTCCTACAATGAGCAGTTCTTC. Amino acids: CASSFSSGSSYNEQFF.

The V and J genes are TRBV5-1 and TRBJ1-5; D not resolved. The CDR3 spans 14 residues. V was clipped by 0 bases and J by 6 bases, with 10 bases between them. Germline V gene lookup returns CDR1 SGHRS and CDR2 YFSETQ. The CDR3 DNA is TGCGCCAGCAGCTTGGACCCCGATGGTCAGCCCCAGCATTTT. As protein: CASSLDPDGQPQHF.

The chain carries TRBV4-3 and TRBJ2-7; D unresolved. Per the germline V gene, CDR1 is LGHNA and CDR2 is YSLEER. CDR3 length: 16 amino acids. V dropped 2 bases and J dropped 0 bases, with 14 bases sitting between them. This CDR3 reads CASSQTFQGISYEQYF. The CDR3 DNA reads TGCGCCAGCAGCCAAACCTTCCAAGGGATCTCCTACGAGCAGTACTTC.